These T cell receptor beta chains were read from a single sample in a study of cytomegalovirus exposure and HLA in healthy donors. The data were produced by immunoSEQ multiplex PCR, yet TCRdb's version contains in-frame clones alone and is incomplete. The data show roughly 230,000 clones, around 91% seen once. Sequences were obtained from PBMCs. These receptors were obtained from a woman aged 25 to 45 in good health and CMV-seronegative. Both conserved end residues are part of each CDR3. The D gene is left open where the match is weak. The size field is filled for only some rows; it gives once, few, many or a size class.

DNA: TGTGCCAGCAGTTTGGGGGCGCTGGGCGAGCAGTACTTC
CDR3: CASSLGALGEQYF
size: once
V: TRBV27
J: TRBJ2-7
D: -

DNA: TGTGCCAGCAGCCAGGACGGACGCTCCTACAATGAGCAGTTCTTC
CDR3: CASSQDGRSYNEQFF
size: -
V: TRBV7-3
J: TRBJ2-1
D: -

DNA: TGTGCCAGCAGCTTATTGCAGGGGGTGGCTTTCTTT
CDR3: CASSLLQGVAFF
size: -
V: TRBV7-3
J: TRBJ1-1
D: TRBD1

DNA: TGTGCCAGCAGGGAAAAGGCCGAGTACGAGCAGTACTTC
CDR3: CASREKAEYEQYF
size: -
V: TRBV28
J: TRBJ2-7
D: -

DNA: TGTGCCAGCAGTTCAGACCTCCCGGGGATATTAGGGCACGATGAGCAGTTCTTC
CDR3: CASSSDLPGILGHDEQFF
size: -
V: TRBV27
J: TRBJ2-1
D: -

DNA: TGCGCCAGCACCGTCTCTAACGCAGCAGATACGCAGTATTTT
CDR3: CASTVSNAADTQYF
size: -
V: TRBV5-1
J: TRBJ2-3
D: -

DNA: TGCAGCGGGTCCTCGGTTAGCGGGAGAGGCGGTTCCTACGAGCAGTACTTC
CDR3: CSGSSVSGRGGSYEQYF
size: -
V: TRBV29-1
J: TRBJ2-7
D: TRBD2

DNA: TGTGCCAGCAGTCCCCGACTAGCGGCGGGAGATACGCAGTATTTT
CDR3: CASSPRLAAGDTQYF
size: -
V: TRBV2
J: TRBJ2-3
D: TRBD2

DNA: TGTGCCAGCAGCCGTTGGTTGGGATCGAACACCGGGGAGCTGTTTTTT
CDR3: CASSRWLGSNTGELFF
size: once
V: TRBV4-2
J: TRBJ2-2
D: -

DNA: TGTGCCAGCAGCTCGAGGACAGGGACCACAGATACGCAGTATTTT
CDR3: CASSSRTGTTDTQYF
size: -
V: TRBV5-6
J: TRBJ2-3
D: TRBD1

DNA: TGTGCCAGCAGGGACAGGGCCACCTACGAGCAGTACTTC
CDR3: CASRDRATYEQYF
size: once
V: TRBV27
J: TRBJ2-7
D: TRBD1

DNA: TGTGCCAGCAGCGCCAACAGGGGAGTCATGAACACTGAAGCTTTCTTT
CDR3: CASSANRGVMNTEAFF
size: -
V: TRBV9
J: TRBJ1-1
D: TRBD1

DNA: TGCGCCAGCAGCAACCCCGCTGAAAACTACGAGCAGTACTTC
CDR3: CASSNPAENYEQYF
size: -
V: TRBV5-1
J: TRBJ2-7
D: -

DNA: TGTGCCAGCAGCCTCACAGGGGGCGGTTCCTATGGCTACACCTTC
CDR3: CASSLTGGGSYGYTF
size: once
V: TRBV6-1
J: TRBJ1-2
D: TRBD1

DNA: TGTGCCAGCAGAGTATTCAATGAGCAGTTCTTC
CDR3: CASRVFNEQFF
size: -
V: TRBV6-1
J: TRBJ2-1
D: -

DNA: TGTGCCAGCAGCTCAGCCGGGACTATCACTCCCTACGAGCAGTACTTC
CDR3: CASSSAGTITPYEQYF
size: -
V: TRBV13
J: TRBJ2-7
D: TRBD2

DNA: TGTGCCAGTAGTTTCAGGGGTTCCAATCAGCCCCAGCATTTT
CDR3: CASSFRGSNQPQHF
size: once
V: TRBV19
J: TRBJ1-5
D: -

DNA: TGTGCCAGCAGCCCCGGCGAAGGACAGGGCTTCCCCTATGGCTACACCTTC
CDR3: CASSPGEGQGFPYGYTF
size: -
V: TRBV11-2
J: TRBJ1-2
D: TRBD1

DNA: TGTGCCAGCAGTCAAGTTGCAACTAATGAAAAACTGTTTTTT
CDR3: CASSQVATNEKLFF
size: -
V: TRBV28
J: TRBJ1-4
D: -

DNA: TGTGCCAGCAGCGAGGACTCTAACCCTAACACTGAAGCTTTCTTT
CDR3: CASSEDSNPNTEAFF
size: -
V: TRBV11-2
J: TRBJ1-1
D: -

DNA: TGCAGCGCCGGACAGGGCGGCACTGAAGCTTTCTTT
CDR3: CSAGQGGTEAFF
size: -
V: TRBV29-1
J: TRBJ1-1
D: TRBD1

DNA: TGTGCCAGCAGCTTAGGACAGTTCGGCTCCTACAATGAGCAGTTCTTC
CDR3: CASSLGQFGSYNEQFF
size: -
V: TRBV7-8
J: TRBJ2-1
D: -

DNA: TGTGCCAGCGCCCTCGGGGTCTACAATGAGCAGTTCTTC
CDR3: CASALGVYNEQFF
size: -
V: TRBV6-6
J: TRBJ2-1
D: -

DNA: TGTGCCAGTAAAATACAGGGCCAGAACACTGAAGCTTTCTTT
CDR3: CASKIQGQNTEAFF
size: few
V: TRBV19
J: TRBJ1-1
D: -

DNA: TGCGCCAGCAGCCTAGGGTCCAACACCGGGGAGCTGTTTTTT
CDR3: CASSLGSNTGELFF
size: once
V: TRBV5-1
J: TRBJ2-2
D: -

DNA: TGTGCCAGTAGTTCCCGGACCGGCTACGAGCAGTACTTC
CDR3: CASSSRTGYEQYF
size: -
V: TRBV19
J: TRBJ2-7
D: -

DNA: TGTGCCAGCAGCGTAGACGGCACCTACGAGCAGTACTTC
CDR3: CASSVDGTYEQYF
size: -
V: TRBV7-2
J: TRBJ2-7
D: -

DNA: TGTGCCACCAGCCCGACTAGCGGATCCTACGAGCAGTACTTC
CDR3: CATSPTSGSYEQYF
size: -
V: TRBV15
J: TRBJ2-7
D: TRBD2

DNA: TGCGCCAGCAGCCAAGTTCTCGGTCTAGCCTACAATGAGCAGTTCTTC
CDR3: CASSQVLGLAYNEQFF
size: -
V: TRBV4-1
J: TRBJ2-1
D: -

DNA: TGTGCCATCAGTGAGGGGGCAAGGTGGCTGTACTTC
CDR3: CAISEGARWLYF
size: -
V: TRBV10-3
J: TRBJ2-7
D: -